This TCR beta chain is drawn from a study of blood T cell repertoires in COVID-19 (dated by TCRdb to 2018 to 2020). About the full investigation: The collaborator samples originated in the United States, Italy and Spain and spanned the acute and convalescent phases of COVID-19. The material from the prospective study consisted of cDNA or gDNA derived from T cells, B-cell-depleted T cells, or PBMCs. Deeply sampled blood TCRbeta repertoires from subjects exposed to, actively infected with, or recovered from COVID-19 were included in the dataset. The repertoires were released in a freely available public database meant as a resource for research on the immune response to SARS-CoV-2. The samples were drawn from the first 160 participants of the ongoing ImmuneRACE study and from 1,254 subjects provided by 6 global collaborators. Sample metadata almost always included a de-identified subject ID, COVID-19 status, age in years and sex. HLA class I and class II types, where available, came from metadata supplied by the sample provider rather than from assay-based typing. The research as a whole found: The amount of clinical and demographic metadata varied by source and participant and was provided uncurated.

This clone turned up a few times. Its cognate antigen has yet to be identified. No base quality information exists; no much larger clone differs at one position. The CDR3 measures 12 amino acids from cysteine to phenylalanine. Only the CDR3 portion is preserved as DNA: 36 bases, with reading frame beginning at the first base. CDR1 WNHNN and CDR2 SYGVQD are derived from the germline V gene (reference sequence). The junction carries 6 bases between V and J, which are trimmed by 2 bases and 5 bases respectively. Whole blood was collected in K2EDTA tubes by collaborating institutions according to the institutions' own protocols. For TCRbeta analysis, collaborator samples were shipped as frozen whole blood, as isolated PBMCs, or as DNA extracted from either sample type. The immunoSEQ Assay, a bias-controlled multiplex PCR, was used to amplify TCRbeta CDR3 regions from genomic DNA. The authors' pipeline ran thus. Within the assay, amplification of reference gene primers was used to estimate how many nucleated cells each sample contained. To quantify the absolute abundance of each unique TCRbeta CDR3 rearrangement, sequence reads were collapsed and filtered. For each sample, productive Simpson clonality was calculated as the square root of Simpson's diversity index over productive rearrangements. Drawn from immuneACCESS, this table holds only the in-frame rearrangements with V and J called that TCRdb kept. Clones are partly lost; checked studies trace under half to an unresolved V gene and leave the rest unexplained. The DNA was the basis for D and trimming; V, J and clone size are from that table. The table for this sample lists some 150,000 clones; roughly four fifths of them were counted only once. The leading ten clones occupy 7.5% to 8.5% of the sample.

Specimen: peripheral blood. This sequence was found in a human donor in a cohort sampled during active COVID-19. In this chain, TRBV10-1 is recombined with TRBJ1-1; the D gene assignment is ambiguous. The nucleotides are TGCGCCAGCAGTGAGCGGGAGACTGAAGCTTTCTTT. Translated, this is CASSERETEAFF.